One sample yielded the 14 T cell receptor beta chains listed below, sequenced in a study of CD8 T cells in Susac syndrome. RNA amounts of about 0.45 to 1 ug underwent reverse transcription with random hexamers. A single record per CDR3 protein comes from TCRdb applying MiXCR to the immunoSEQ multiplex PCR reads. Of over 130,000 distinct CDR3 sequences in the sample, 85% to 95% are singletons; the top ten hold roughly 0.14%. Sample: CD4+ T cells from PBMCs. Receptors were obtained from a human donor with Susac syndrome.

The rearrangement joins TRBV20-1 to TRBJ1-5, with a weak D call TRBD1 (6 bases). The CDR3 extends over 15 amino acids. V was pared by 3 bases and J by 7 bases, with 19 bases between. Germline CDR1 DFQATT, CDR2 SNEGSKA (reference sequence). CDR3 region: CSASHGQSRSQPQHF. The CDR3 nucleotides read TGCAGTGCTAGTCACGGACAGTCGAGGAGCCAGCCCCAGCATTTT.

This rearrangement joins TRBV27 to TRBJ2-1, with D unresolved. Deletions cut 3 bases from V and 4 bases from J, with 7 bases between. CDR3 size: 13 residues. Germline loops: CDR1 MNHEY, CDR2 SMNVEV (reference sequence). CDR3: CASSFQLYNEQFF. DNA for the CDR3: TGTGCCAGCAGTTTCCAACTGTACAATGAGCAGTTCTTC.

V usage is TRBV29-1 and J usage is TRBJ2-7; 7 bases align to TRBD2. The ends lost 0 bases at V and 1 base at J; junction bases unmatched: 6. The CDR3 is made up of 15 amino acids. CDR1 is SQVTM, CDR2 ANQGSEA, per germline. The CDR3 nucleotides are TGCAGCGTTGAAGATCGGGGAGGGAGATCCTACGAGCAGTACTTC. Translation gives CSVEDRGGRSYEQYF.

The rearrangement joins TRBV12-3 or TRBV12-4 to TRBJ1-1; possible D gene TRBD1, 6 bases. The CDR3 runs 14 residues. V lost 6 bases to trimming and J lost 2 bases, with 13 bases between them. The CDR3 loop is CASSHRALNTEAFF. The CDR3 DNA is TGTGCCAGCAGCCACAGGGCCCTAAACACTGAAGCTTTCTTT.

V and J are TRBV29-1 and TRBJ1-5; 7 bases line up with TRBD1. With 4 bases clipped from V and 5 bases from J, the junction kept 5 bases outside the gene matches. Germline V CDR1 and CDR2: SQVTM, ANQGSEA. This CDR3 spans 13 amino acids. The CDR3, as DNA: TGCAGCGTTGGAGAGGGGGCAGATCAGCCCCAGCATTTT. It codes for CSVGEGADQPQHF. Full variable domain (rest looked up from reference TRBV29-1 and TRBJ1-5): SAVISQKPSRDICQRGTSLTIQCQVDSQVTMMFWYRQQPGQSLTLIATANQGSEATYESGFVIDKFPISRPNLTFSTLTVSNMSPEDSSIYLCSVGEGADQPQHFGDGTRLSIL.

The genes are TRBV30 and TRBJ1-2, with D unresolved. CDR3 length equals 14 residues. The V and J ends lost 4 bases and 5 bases respectively, with 17 bases between them. Germline CDR1 reads GTSNPN; CDR2 reads SVGIG (reference sequence). DNA for the CDR3: TGTGCCTGGACCCCGGGAGGGCAACTATATGGCTACACCTTC. Its translation: CAWTPGGQLYGYTF.

This clonotype was observed a few times. The chain is built from TRBV27 and TRBJ2-7; D could derive from TRBD1 or TRBD2 (5 bases each). From germline, CDR1 is MNHEY and CDR2 SMNVEV (reference sequence). Trimming left V 2 bases short and J 2 bases short, with 7 bases between. CDR3 length equals 13 residues. The CDR3 bases are TGTGCCAGCAGTTTAGGGACGGCCTACGAGCAGTACTTC. This gives the protein CASSLGTAYEQYF.

This clonotype has a handful of counts. This chain links TRBV7-9 with TRBJ2-1, with 10 bases fitting TRBD2. In germline, CDR1 is SEHNR, CDR2 FQNEAQ (reference sequence). CDR3 length equals 16 residues. V gave up 5 bases and J gave up 7 bases; unmatched junction bases: 11. The CDR3: CASSPPSAGGGNEQFF. The CDR3 nucleotides are TGTGCCAGCAGCCCGCCCTCAGCGGGAGGGGGGAATGAGCAGTTCTTC.

V is TRBV4-1 and J is TRBJ2-7; D call uncertain. CDR3 size: 14 residues. CDR1 MGHRA and CDR2 YSYEKL come from the germline V gene. The V end lost 3 bases, the J end lost 2 bases, and 11 bases lay between the germline ends. DNA of the CDR3: TGCGCCAGCAGCCACGGCAGATTGACCTACGAGCAGTACTTC. It translates to CASSHGRLTYEQYF.

This chain links TRBV5-6 with TRBJ1-4; TRBD1 is a possible D gene (5 bases). V lost 6 bases and J 6 bases, leaving 12 bases between the germline ends. This CDR3 comprises 13 residues. Germline CDR1 SGHDT, CDR2 YYEEEE. The CDR3 reads CASNGAAHEKLFF. The CDR3 bases are TGTGCCAGCAATGGGGCGGCCCATGAAAAACTGTTTTTT.

The chain has TRBV5-1 and TRBJ2-3; 7 nucleotides agree with TRBD1. After removal of 7 bases from V and 0 bases from J, the junction contained 2 bases not matched to a gene. The V gene's germline CDR1 is SGHRS and CDR2 YFSETQ. This CDR3 spans 13 amino acids. The CDR3: CASGTVSTDTQYF. CDR3 nucleotides: TGCGCCAGCGGGACAGTAAGCACAGATACGCAGTATTTT.

The chain is built from TRBV20-1 and TRBJ2-1, with TRBD1 matching 8 bases. V shed 3 bases, J shed 9 bases, and the junction held 7 bases outside the gene matches. This CDR3 spans 13 amino acids. Germline CDR1 is DFQATT and CDR2 is SNEGSKA (reference sequence). The CDR3 sequence: CSARGRGHGEQFF. The CDR3 DNA sequence: TGCAGTGCTAGGGGCAGGGGGCACGGTGAGCAGTTCTTC.

The gene calls are TRBV7-9 and TRBJ1-1, with TRBD1 as a possible D gene (5 bases). There are 18 residues in the CDR3. V was clipped by 5 bases and J by 0 bases, with 22 bases between them. CDR1 SEHNR and CDR2 FQNEAQ come from the germline V gene (reference sequence). CDR3 sequence reads: CASSVSQARREVNTEAFF. DNA for the CDR3: TGTGCCAGCAGCGTATCACAGGCGCGGCGAGAGGTGAACACTGAAGCTTTCTTT.

The chain couples TRBV30 to TRBJ2-5; D gene uncertain. Germline CDR1 and CDR2: GTSNPN and SVGIG (reference sequence). The CDR3 has 15 residues. Trimming pared 0 bases from V and 3 bases from J, leaving 14 bases between. The CDR3 loop is CAWSVGLATKETQYF. As DNA, the CDR3 is TGTGCCTGGAGTGTGGGCCTGGCAACCAAAGAGACCCAGTACTTC.